The 23 T cell receptor beta chains presented below share a single source sample, sequenced in a study of cytomegalovirus exposure and HLA in healthy donors. The study ran its PCR with 60 Vbeta and 13 Jbeta primers. Measured with immunoSEQ multiplex PCR; TCRdb has only the in-frame clones, and not every one. There are around 200,000 clones in the sample; around 80% occur only once, and under 1.5% lies in the top ten. The sample was PBMCs. These receptors originate from a girl aged 2-10 years in good health and CMV-seropositive.

The gene calls are TRBV6-5 and TRBJ1-2, with D tentatively TRBD1 (6 bases). V was shortened by 10 bases and J by 5 bases, with 17 bases between the two germline ends. CDR1 is MNHEY and CDR2 is SVGAGI in the germline V gene. The CDR3 spans 13 residues. In nucleotides, the CDR3 is TGTGCCATCTCACAGGGTCCGTGGTATGGCTACACCTTC. This gives the protein CAISQGPWYGYTF.

The chain links TRBV7-9 to TRBJ1-2; 8 bases align to TRBD1. CDR3 size: 14 residues. Germline V CDR1 and CDR2: SEHNR, FQNEAQ (reference sequence). Trimming at V came to 1 base and at J to 5 bases, leaving 3 bases not matched to a gene. CDR3: CASSLVNRGYGYTF. As DNA, the CDR3 is TGTGCCAGCAGCTTAGTGAACAGGGGGTATGGCTACACCTTC. Full variable domain (outside the CDR3, taken from reference TRBV7-9 and TRBJ1-2): DTGVSQNPRHKITKRGQNVTFRCDPISEHNRLYWYRQTLGQGPEFLTYFQNEAQLEKSRLLSDRFSAERPKGSFSTLEIQRTEQGDSAMYLCASSLVNRGYGYTFGSGTRLTVV.

The J gene is TRBJ2-1, the V gene TRBV5-4; 9 bases agree with TRBD2. The V segment lost 4 bases and the J segment 7 bases; nucleotides outside the gene matches: 12. Germline V CDR1 and CDR2: SGHNT, YYREEE (reference sequence). CDR3 length: 16 amino acids. In DNA form, the CDR3 reads TGTGCCAGCAGCCCCTTGGGGCGGGGGGGCCGGAATGAGCAGTTCTTC. This encodes CASSPLGRGGRNEQFF.

This clone was recorded only once. V gene TRBV5-4 combines with J gene TRBJ2-1; D might be TRBD2 (6 bases). Trimming pared 5 bases from V and 4 bases from J, leaving 13 bases between. The germline V gene has CDR1 SGHNT and CDR2 YYREEE (reference sequence). CDR3 size: 14 residues. The CDR3 nucleotides are TGTGCCAGCAGGACCGGGGCGGGGTACAATGAGCAGTTCTTC. Its protein is CASRTGAGYNEQFF.

The V and J genes are TRBV28 and TRBJ1-2; 9 bases align to TRBD1. CDR1 MDHEN and CDR2 SYDVKM come from the germline V gene. This CDR3 region has 17 residues. V was clipped by 3 bases and J by 8 bases; unmatched bases: 16. CDR3 in amino acids: CASSLAAGTGLRGGYTF. The CDR3 coding sequence is TGTGCCAGCAGTTTGGCTGCCGGGACAGGGCTCCGGGGGGGCTACACCTTC.

This chain joins TRBV28 and TRBJ2-7, with 13 bases aligning to TRBD2. This CDR3 has 15 residues. With 2 bases clipped from V and 6 bases from J, the junction kept 4 bases outside the gene matches. The germline gives CDR1 MDHEN, CDR2 SYDVKM. The CDR3: CASSLGLAGVGEQYF. The CDR3 nucleotides read TGTGCCAGCAGTTTAGGACTAGCGGGAGTTGGCGAGCAGTACTTC.

The V call is TRBV25-1, the J call TRBJ1-2; 9 bases agree with TRBD1. The CDR3 has 15 amino acids. V was clipped by 4 bases and J by 7 bases; unmatched bases: 10. Germline values: CDR1 MGHDK, CDR2 SYGVNS. The CDR3 sequence is CASSGKIQGAVGYTF. As DNA, the CDR3 is TGTGCCAGCAGTGGAAAGATACAGGGGGCTGTTGGCTACACCTTC.

The rearrangement joins TRBV4-1 to TRBJ1-1; 8 bases line up with TRBD1. CDR1 is MGHRA and CDR2 is YSYEKL in the germline V gene. Trimming cost V 2 bases and J 7 bases; bases outside gene matches: 12. The CDR3 totals 16 residues. As DNA, the CDR3 is TGCGCCAGCAGCCAACCGACAGGGGTGACAATTTGTGAAGCTTTCTTT. This encodes CASSQPTGVTICEAFF.

The chain employs TRBV30 and TRBJ2-7; 10 bases line up with TRBD2. CDR1 is GTSNPN, CDR2 SVGIG, per germline (reference sequence). Trimming removed 7 bases from V and 4 bases from J; junction bases left unmatched: 19. This CDR3 region has 17 residues. The DNA for the CDR3 is TGTGCCTACCTCGGACTAGTAGCGGGAGGTAGTCGGTACGAGCAGTACTTC. Translating gives CAYLGLVAGGSRYEQYF.

The chain recombines TRBV6-5 with TRBJ1-3; D is perhaps TRBD1 (6 bases). V lost 6 bases to trimming and J lost 0 bases, with 12 bases between them. Germline V gene sequence: CDR1 MNHEY, CDR2 SVGAGI. The CDR3 is 15 residues long. CDR3 sequence (DNA): TGTGCCAGCAGCCCCAGGGGAAACTCTGGAAACACCATATATTTT. The encoded protein is CASSPRGNSGNTIYF.

The V and J genes are TRBV7-8 and TRBJ2-1; 9 bases map to TRBD2. This CDR3 has 16 amino acids. CDR1 and CDR2 (germline): SGHVS, FQNEAQ. V shed 5 bases, J shed 5 bases, and the junction held 10 bases outside the gene matches. CDR3 coding DNA: TGTGCCAGCAGCCCGACAACGGGACTAGCCCACAATGAGCAGTTCTTC. Translation gives CASSPTTGLAHNEQFF.

The chain joins TRBV5-1 to TRBJ2-5, with D maybe TRBD1 (6 bases). V dropped 0 bases and J dropped 5 bases, with 11 bases sitting between them. This CDR3 is built from 14 residues. Germline V lookup: CDR1 SGHRS, CDR2 YFSETQ. The CDR3 sequence: CASSLDQGRETQYF. CDR3 nucleotides: TGCGCCAGCAGCTTGGATCAGGGGCGGGAGACCCAGTACTTC.

The V gene is TRBV25-1, the J gene TRBJ2-7, with 7 nucleotides matching TRBD1. V shed 5 bases, J shed 6 bases, and the junction held 7 bases outside the gene matches. The CDR3 spans 13 residues. The germline CDR1 and CDR2 sequences are MGHDK and SYGVNS. CDR3 loop: CASSRDSALEQYF. In nucleotides, the CDR3 is TGTGCCAGCAGTAGGGACAGTGCACTCGAGCAGTACTTC.

V is TRBV5-1 and J is TRBJ1-1; D unclear. Germline CDR1 is SGHRS and CDR2 is YFSETQ. This CDR3 is 13 amino acids long. V lost 6 bases to trimming and J lost 2 bases, with 11 bases between them. CDR3 nucleotides: TGCGCCAGCACTGGGAGGGTAAACACTGAAGCTTTCTTT. As protein: CASTGRVNTEAFF.

The CDR3 sequence is CASSGPGEREVYNEQFF. CDR3 bases: TGTGCCAGCAGTGGCCCGGGGGAGCGGGAGGTGTACAATGAGCAGTTCTTC. This chain connects TRBV28 to TRBJ2-1; 9 bases fit TRBD2. Trimming removed 5 bases from V and 4 bases from J; junction bases left unmatched: 12. Germline assignment: CDR1 MDHEN and CDR2 SYDVKM. This CDR3 region has 17 residues.

This chain uses TRBV5-1 with TRBJ1-6; the D is unclear. The CDR3 contains 17 residues. CDR1 and CDR2 from the germline V gene are SGHRS and YFSETQ. V gave up 0 bases and J gave up 2 bases, with 12 bases separating them. The CDR3 is CASSLGLAEAYNSPLHF. The DNA for the CDR3 is TGCGCCAGCAGCTTGGGATTGGCGGAAGCCTATAATTCACCCCTCCACTTT. Combining the CDR3 with reference TRBV5-1 and TRBJ1-6 gives the whole variable domain KAGVTQTPRYLIKTRGQQVTLSCSPISGHRSVSWYQQTPGQGLQFLFEYFSETQRNKGNFPGRFSGRQFSNSRSEMNVSTLELGDSALYLCASSLGLAEAYNSPLHFGNGTRLTVT.

This clone was detected only a few times. The chain is built from TRBV6-6 and TRBJ2-7; TRBD2 agrees at 7 bases. Per the germline V gene, CDR1 is MNHNY and CDR2 is SVGAGI (reference sequence). CDR3 length: 15 amino acids. V gave up 6 bases and J gave up 0 bases; unmatched junction bases: 8. The CDR3 is CASRDTSVSSYEQYF. The CDR3 DNA sequence: TGTGCCAGCAGAGACACTAGCGTCTCCTCCTACGAGCAGTACTTC.

The chain uses TRBV5-1 and TRBJ2-5; TRBD2 matches at 7 bases. This CDR3 spans 14 amino acids. Germline trimming cut 6 bases from V and 5 bases from J; bases unmatched to any gene: 10. Germline V gene lookup returns CDR1 SGHRS and CDR2 YFSETQ. Here the CDR3 reads CASTPGGSGETQYF. CDR3 coding DNA: TGCGCCAGCACTCCGGGAGGCAGCGGGGAGACCCAGTACTTC.

This chain connects TRBV9 to TRBJ2-1; D may be TRBD2 (5 bases). V was shortened by 3 bases and J by 9 bases, with 19 bases between the two germline ends. The germline CDR1 and CDR2 sequences are SGDLS and YYNGEE. The CDR3 length is 15 residues. The CDR3 here is CASSGTGISLAEQFF. CDR3 sequence (DNA): TGTGCCAGCAGCGGGACCGGGATCTCCTTAGCTGAGCAGTTCTTC.

The chain couples TRBV11-2 to TRBJ2-7; 8 nucleotides agree with TRBD1. Germline-derived CDR1 and CDR2 are SGHAT and FQNNGV. Unmatched junction bases numbered 3, after V lost 8 bases and J lost 3 bases. CDR3 length: 12 residues. The chain's CDR3 is CASHDRGYEQYF. The CDR3 DNA reads as TGTGCCAGCCACGACAGGGGCTACGAGCAGTACTTC.

The chain links TRBV27 to TRBJ2-7, with TRBD2 identical over 13 bases. Germline V gene data show CDR1 as MNHEY and CDR2 as SMNVEV (reference sequence). The length of the CDR3 is 19 residues. Unmatched junction bases numbered 13, after V lost 5 bases and J lost 0 bases. CDR3 nucleotide sequence: TGTGCCAGCAGTCCGCTCCCCGGGACTAGCGGGATAGGCTCCTACGAGCAGTACTTC. This encodes CASSPLPGTSGIGSYEQYF.

The chain couples TRBV6-5 to TRBJ2-1; 7 nucleotides match TRBD2. J lost 10 bases, V lost 4 bases, and 10 bases had no gene match. The germline gives CDR1 MNHEY, CDR2 SVGAGI. The CDR3 has 14 amino acids. The CDR3 DNA follows: TGTGCCAGCAGTTTCGGACTAGTGGAGGGGGAGCAGTTCTTC. Translation: CASSFGLVEGEQFF.

J is TRBJ2-5 and V is TRBV6-1; a possible D gene is TRBD2 (5 bases). The CDR3 is 16 amino acids. Germline V gene data show CDR1 as MNHNS and CDR2 as SASEGT. Trimming removed 1 base at V and 5 bases at J, with 17 bases between. The CDR3 DNA reads TGTGCCAGCAGTGAAGTTGGCGGAGGATTTAGGGAGACCCAGTACTTC. Protein: CASSEVGGGFRETQYF.